Presented here are 27 T cell receptor beta chains from one specimen sequenced in a study of blood T cells in healthy people across ages. With a J-beta primer mix and a sample-barcoded 5' primer, a second PCR ran roughly 6 to 11 cycles. MiXCR, applied by TCRdb to the 5' RACE reads, yields one record per CDR3 protein. Found here are fewer than 1,200,000 distinct CDR3 sequences, under 30% of them singletons; the top ten hold around 0.75%. These data are also associated with another study on T cells of mothers and their children.

The sample comprised blood. These receptors were taken from a girl aged 2 to 9 in good health.

The J gene is TRBJ1-5, the V gene TRBV12-3 or TRBV12-4; weak D call: TRBD1 (6 bases). CDR3 length: 14 residues. V lost 6 bases to trimming and J lost 5 bases, with 14 bases between them. CDR3 sequence reads: CASSMDRRDQPQHF. The CDR3 DNA sequence: TGTGCCAGCAGCATGGACAGAAGGGATCAGCCCCAGCATTTT.

The V and J genes are TRBV29-1 and TRBJ2-7; either TRBD1 or TRBD2 may supply D (5 bases each). The germline CDR1 and CDR2 sequences are SQVTM and ANQGSEA. Between the trimmed V and J ends, which lost 7 bases and 3 bases, there was a span of 16 bases. The CDR3 sequence is 13 residues long. Here the CDR3 DNA reads TGCAGCGCCGGGACCCCAAAGAACTACGAGCAGTACTTC. The encoded protein is CSAGTPKNYEQYF.

The chain carries TRBV5-1 and TRBJ1-6; D not certain. The CDR3 is 16 residues long. The germline CDR1 and CDR2 sequences are SGHRS and YFSETQ. The V end was cut by 2 bases, the J end by 0 bases, with 9 bases between. This chain's CDR3 is CASSFDRGSYNSPLHF. CDR3 nucleotides: TGCGCCAGCAGCTTTGACCGAGGCTCCTATAATTCACCCCTCCACTTT. The full variable domain, rest sourced from reference TRBV5-1 and TRBJ1-6, is KAGVTQTPRYLIKTRGQQVTLSCSPISGHRSVSWYQQTPGQGLQFLFEYFSETQRNKGNFPGRFSGRQFSNSRSEMNVSTLELGDSALYLCASSFDRGSYNSPLHFGNGTRLTVT.

In its sample, this clonotype was seen a few times. V and J are TRBV28 and TRBJ2-3; TRBD1 matches 7 bases. The CDR3 extends over 17 amino acids. V gave up 4 bases and J gave up 0 bases; unmatched junction bases: 10. Germline CDR1 and CDR2: MDHEN and SYDVKM. The CDR3 sequence: CASSSASTQGSTDTQYF. CDR3 coding DNA: TGTGCCAGCAGTTCCGCCTCAACACAGGGGAGCACAGATACGCAGTATTTT.

Worth noting for this clonotype: The junction shows a germline mismatch at one end, possibly a read error. The chain recombines TRBV24-1 with TRBJ1-1; no clear D. This CDR3 is built from 13 residues. Germline CDR1 reads KGHDR; CDR2 reads SFDVKD. The CDR3 region is CVTSDSDTDEAFF. The DNA of the CDR3 is TGTGTCACCAGTGATTCCGACACCGATGAAGCTTTCTTT.

This clonotype was counted ten times or more. This chain links TRBV6-6 with TRBJ2-3; TRBD2 is a possible D gene (5 bases). The CDR3 length is 15 residues. In germline, CDR1 is MNHNY, CDR2 SVGAGI (reference sequence). V lost 5 bases and J lost 2, with 14 bases in between. The CDR3 bases are TGTGCCAGCAGTCCCGCCCCGGACTCCACAGATACGCAGTATTTT. Residues: CASSPAPDSTDTQYF.

The rearrangement uses TRBV29-1 and TRBJ2-7; TRBD2 matches at 10 bases. This CDR3 is built from 12 residues. V shed 5 bases, J shed 4 bases, and the junction held 2 bases outside the gene matches. The germline V gene encodes CDR1 SQVTM and CDR2 ANQGSEA. CDR3 in DNA: TGCAGCGTTAAACTAGCGGGATACGAGCAGTACTTC. It codes for CSVKLAGYEQYF.

This clonotype was seen more than once but under ten times. The CDR3 spells CASSPLVQYQETQYF. The CDR3 DNA reads TGTGCCAGCAGCCCTCTAGTCCAGTACCAAGAGACCCAGTACTTC. The V gene is TRBV7-9, the J gene TRBJ2-5, with unresolved D. Per germline, CDR1 SEHNR and CDR2 FQNEAQ (reference sequence). The CDR3 spans 15 residues. V gave up 5 bases and J gave up 0 bases, with 13 bases separating them.

This clonotype was observed a handful of times. The J gene is TRBJ2-2, the V gene TRBV24-1; TRBD1 or TRBD2 may be the D gene (5 bases each). Germline CDR1 KGHDR, CDR2 SFDVKD. The germline V and J ends were trimmed by 12 bases and 1 base, with 11 bases remaining between them. The length of the CDR3 is 13 residues. CDR3 nucleotide sequence: TGTGCCTCGGGGCACCAGAACACCGGGGAGCTGTTTTTT. Translating gives CASGHQNTGELFF.

The chain combines TRBV6-5 with TRBJ1-4, with D unresolved. CDR3 size: 13 residues. Germline assignment: CDR1 MNHEY and CDR2 SVGAGI. The germline V and J ends were trimmed by 8 bases and 7 bases, with 14 bases remaining between them. The CDR3 coding sequence is TGTGCCAGCTCAACGGTCTTCGGTGAAAAACTGTTTTTT. Amino acid sequence: CASSTVFGEKLFF.

The genes are TRBV12-5 and TRBJ2-7, with D perhaps matching TRBD1 (5 bases). The germline V gene encodes CDR1 LGHNT and CDR2 FRNRAP. V lost 7 bases and J lost 0, with 7 bases in between. The CDR3 sequence is 12 residues long. The CDR3 coding sequence is TGTGCTAGTGCCCAGGGCTCCTACGAGCAGTACTTC. Translated, it gives CASAQGSYEQYF.

This chain links TRBV19 with TRBJ2-4; D not resolved. The CDR3 spans 15 residues. The germline gives CDR1 LNHDA, CDR2 SQIVND (reference sequence). V lost 7 bases, J lost 0 bases, and 13 bases lay in between. DNA for the CDR3: TGTGCCAGTACTCACAATAAGCCAGCCAAAAACATTCAGTACTTC. This codes for CASTHNKPAKNIQYF.

This clonotype was picked up one time. The chain couples TRBV15 to TRBJ2-1, with D possibly TRBD2 on 5 matching bases. Trimming left V 6 bases short and J 2 bases short, with 14 bases between. CDR3 length equals 15 residues. CDR1 and CDR2 (germline): LNHNV, YYDKDF (reference sequence). CDR3 sequence: CATSMRLAAYNEQFF. Here the CDR3 DNA reads TGTGCCACCAGTATGAGGCTAGCCGCCTACAATGAGCAGTTCTTC.

This clonotype has more than one count but fewer than ten. V and J are TRBV20-1 and TRBJ2-3; D is perhaps TRBD2 (7 bases). The CDR3 loop spans 14 amino acids. Trimming removed 7 bases from V and 0 bases from J, with 14 bases in between. Germline loops: CDR1 DFQATT, CDR2 SNEGSKA (reference sequence). DNA for the CDR3: TGCAGTGAGAGGGGGGGGCTAAGCACAGATACGCAGTATTTT. It is translated as CSERGGLSTDTQYF.

This clonotype was seen a few times. The V call is TRBV5-1, the J call TRBJ2-5; TRBD2 matches at 9 bases. The end of the DNA is better explained by TRBJ2-7, so the J call may be wrong. The germline gives CDR1 SGHRS, CDR2 YFSETQ. The CDR3 loop spans 14 amino acids. CDR3 sequence reads: CASSLGSGSLEQYF. CDR3 in DNA: TGCGCCAGCAGCTTGGGTAGCGGGAGTCTCGAGCAGTACTTC.

The sample holds a few counts of this clonotype. The chain employs TRBV7-2 and TRBJ2-7, with unresolved D. This CDR3 has 14 residues. The germline gives CDR1 SGHTA, CDR2 FQGNSA. Trimming took 0 bases from V and 5 from J, leaving 11 bases between them. Here the CDR3 reads CASSLASLDHEQYF. DNA of the CDR3: TGTGCCAGCAGCTTAGCTAGTCTAGACCACGAGCAGTACTTC.

The chain links TRBV4-3 to TRBJ2-7; the match to TRBD2 covers 7 bases. Germline CDR1 and CDR2: LGHNA and YSLEER. The length of the CDR3 is 15 residues. After removal of 2 bases from V and 1 base from J, the junction contained 5 bases not matched to a gene. The CDR3 is CASSQSLGGSYEQYF. The CDR3 DNA reads TGCGCCAGCAGCCAATCATTGGGGGGGTCCTACGAGCAGTACTTC.

J is TRBJ2-4 and V is TRBV16; 9 nucleotides match TRBD1. V shed 7 bases, J shed 3 bases, and the junction held 13 bases outside the gene matches. From germline, CDR1 is KGHSY and CDR2 FQNENV. This CDR3 is 17 amino acids long. The CDR3 DNA sequence: TGTGCCAGCAATACCAACATCCGGGACAGGGACAAAAACATTCAGTACTTC. Translating gives CASNTNIRDRDKNIQYF. The variable domain in full, completed from reference TRBV16 and TRBJ2-4, reads GEEVAQTPKHLVRGEGQKAKLYCAPIKGHSYVFWYQQVLKNEFKFLISFQNENVFDETGMPKERFSAKCLPNSPCSLEIQATKLEDSAVYFCASNTNIRDRDKNIQYFGAGTRLSVL.

This clonotype has just a few counts. In DNA, the CDR3 is TGTGCCAGCAGCTTGGACCCAGGGGGCGATGAAAAACTGTTTTTT. It specifies CASSLDPGGDEKLFF. V is TRBV5-4 and J is TRBJ1-4; 8 positions agree with TRBD1. Germline lookup yields CDR1 SGHNT and CDR2 YYREEE (reference sequence). The CDR3 has 15 amino acids. V was clipped by 0 bases and J by 6 bases; unmatched bases: 4. Using reference TRBV5-4 and TRBJ1-4 for the parts outside the CDR3, the full variable domain is ETGVTQSPTHLIKTRGQQVTLRCSSQSGHNTVSWYQQALGQGPQFIFQYYREEENGRGNFPPRFSGLQFPNYSSELNVNALELDDSALYLCASSLDPGGDEKLFFGSGTQLSVL.

As for this clonotype: One junction end disagrees with the germline gene, perhaps due to a read error. The V and J genes are TRBV28 and TRBJ2-7; D gene ambiguous. Per the germline V gene, CDR1 is MDHEN and CDR2 is SYDVKM. The CDR3 covers 12 residues. The chain's CDR3 is CASSPLSGPRHF. CDR3 nucleotide sequence: TGTGCCAGCAGTCCCCTATCGGGCCCCCGGCACTTC.

This clonotype was found many times. The chain joins TRBV7-8 to TRBJ2-7, with 11 bases lining up with TRBD2. V shed 5 bases, J shed 3 bases, and the junction held 6 bases outside the gene matches. The length of the CDR3 is 15 residues. Per germline, CDR1 SGHVS and CDR2 FQNEAQ. The CDR3 reads CASSRDGTSGYEQYF. The CDR3 nucleotides read TGTGCCAGCAGCCGCGACGGGACTAGCGGCTACGAGCAGTACTTC. Together with reference TRBV7-8 and TRBJ2-7, the CDR3 gives the full variable domain: GAGVSQSPRYKVAKRGQDVALRCDPISGHVSLFWYQQALGQGPEFLTYFQNEAQLDKSGLPSDRFFAERPEGSVSTLKIQRTQQEDSAVYLCASSRDGTSGYEQYFGPGTRLTVT.

This clonotype has a handful of counts. The chain has TRBV9 and TRBJ2-1, with 9 bases aligning to TRBD1. This CDR3 has 15 amino acids. Trimming cost V 4 bases and J 4 bases; bases outside gene matches: 6. Germline V gene data show CDR1 as SGDLS and CDR2 as YYNGEE. This CDR3 is CASSLRDREYNEQFF. For the CDR3, the DNA is TGTGCCAGCAGCCTCCGGGACAGGGAATACAATGAGCAGTTCTTC.

The V call is TRBV5-1, the J call TRBJ2-4; 7 nucleotides line up with TRBD1. CDR3 length equals 18 residues. The germline CDR1 and CDR2 sequences are SGHRS and YFSETQ. Trimming cost V 0 bases and J 1 base; bases outside gene matches: 10. The CDR3 loop reads CASSLAGTALWAKNIQYF. In DNA form, the CDR3 reads TGCGCCAGCAGCTTGGCGGGGACAGCTCTCTGGGCCAAAAACATTCAGTACTTC.

This clonotype was counted between two and nine times. The chain employs TRBV14 and TRBJ1-2, with D perhaps TRBD1 (6 bases). The CDR3 totals 16 residues. V was pared by 5 bases and J by 1 base, with 17 bases between. CDR1 and CDR2 (germline): SGHDN, FVKESK. The CDR3 reads CASSTRGQFHNYGYTF. The CDR3 nucleotides are TGTGCCAGCAGCACCCGTGGACAGTTTCATAACTATGGCTACACCTTC.

The chain uses TRBV7-9 and TRBJ1-1; D not resolved. Trimming stripped 11 bases from V and 1 base from J, with 17 bases between. This CDR3 spans 14 amino acids. Germline V CDR1 and CDR2: SEHNR, FQNEAQ (reference sequence). In DNA form, the CDR3 reads TGTGCCGGCGAGTCCATCAACAAGAACACTGAAGCTTTCTTT. Protein: CAGESINKNTEAFF.

The table lists this clonotype with a few counts. This chain links TRBV13 with TRBJ2-1, with 9 bases that match TRBD1. CDR3 length: 17 amino acids. V lost 0 bases and J lost 7; bases outside the gene matches: 10. CDR1 and CDR2 from the germline V gene are PRHDT and FYEKMQ (reference sequence). CDR3 sequence reads: CASSLGLWDRVGNEQFF. As DNA, the CDR3 is TGTGCCAGCAGCTTAGGCCTATGGGACAGGGTTGGAAATGAGCAGTTCTTC. Combining the CDR3 with reference TRBV13 and TRBJ2-1 gives the whole variable domain AAGVIQSPRHLIKEKRETATLKCYPIPRHDTVYWYQQGPGQDPQFLISFYEKMQSDKGSIPDRFSAQQFSDYHSELNMSSLELGDSALYFCASSLGLWDRVGNEQFFGPGTRLTVL.

This clonotype was seen at least ten times. The chain is built from TRBV18 and TRBJ2-3, with no clear D. Looked up from germline, CDR1 is KGHSH and CDR2 is LQKENI. The CDR3 sequence is 14 residues long. V was pared by 2 bases and J by 2 bases, with 8 bases between. Here the CDR3 DNA reads TGTGCCAGCTCACCATCCGGTGCCACAGATACGCAGTATTTT. Protein product: CASSPSGATDTQYF.